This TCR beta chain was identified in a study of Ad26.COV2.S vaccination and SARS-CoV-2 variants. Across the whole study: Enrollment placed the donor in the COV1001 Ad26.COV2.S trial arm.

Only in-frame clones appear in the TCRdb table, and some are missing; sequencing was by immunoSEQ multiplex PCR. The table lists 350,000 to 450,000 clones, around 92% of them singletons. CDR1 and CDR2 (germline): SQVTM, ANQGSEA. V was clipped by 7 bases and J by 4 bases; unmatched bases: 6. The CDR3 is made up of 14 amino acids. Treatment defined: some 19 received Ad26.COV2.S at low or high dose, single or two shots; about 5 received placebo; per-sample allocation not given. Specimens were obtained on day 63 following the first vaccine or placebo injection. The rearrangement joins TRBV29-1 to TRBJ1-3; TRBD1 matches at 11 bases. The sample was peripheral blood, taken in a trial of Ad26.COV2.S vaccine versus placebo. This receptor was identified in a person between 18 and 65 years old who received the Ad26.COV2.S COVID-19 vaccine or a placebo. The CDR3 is CSAWTGGGGNTIYF. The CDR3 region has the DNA TGCAGCGCATGGACAGGGGGCGGCGGAAACACCATATATTTT.